A selection of T cell receptor beta chains follows, all from one sample in a study of beta chain features in type 1 diabetes. Only in-frame clones appear in the TCRdb table, and some are missing; sequencing was by immunoSEQ multiplex PCR. The sample has under 450,000 clones, approximately 15% seen once. The specimen was naive CD4+ T cells from blood. The source of these receptors is a man aged 30 to 39 in good health. Each CDR3 is given with its conserved first and last residue. A D gene is named only where the DNA matches it firmly. The listing skips clone size in some rows; elsewhere it reads once, few, many or a size class.

CDR3nt | CDR3aa | j_gene | v_gene | d_gene | abundance
TGCGCCAGCAGCTTGGACGGATTCTATGGCTACACCTTC | CASSLDGFYGYTF | TRBJ1-2 | TRBV5-1 | NA | few
TGTGCCAGCAGCTTAGATCCCGGGGGAGTGGGGAGGAATGAGCAGTTCTTC | CASSLDPGGVGRNEQFF | TRBJ2-1 | TRBV11-2 | NA | NA
TGTGCCAGTAGTAGGGACAGGGGGAACTATGGCTACACCTTC | CASSRDRGNYGYTF | TRBJ1-2 | TRBV19 | TRBD1 | NA
TGTGCCAGCAGTAGGGCGTATACGCAGTATTTT | CASSRAYTQYF | TRBJ2-3 | TRBV7-2 | NA | NA
TGTGCCAGCAGCCGGACAGGGGAAGGCACCGGGGAGCTGTTTTTT | CASSRTGEGTGELFF | TRBJ2-2 | TRBV7-7 | TRBD1 | few
TGTGCCAGCAGCGTAAGGGGAGGCTTCACAGATACGCAGTATTTT | CASSVRGGFTDTQYF | TRBJ2-3 | TRBV9 | NA | few
TGTGCCAGCAGCCCCACCCCTAGCACAGATACGCAGTATTTT | CASSPTPSTDTQYF | TRBJ2-3 | TRBV25-1 | NA | NA
TGTGCCAGCAGCTTACGCGCGGCGCCCGGAAACACCATATATTTT | CASSLRAAPGNTIYF | TRBJ1-3 | TRBV7-2 | NA | NA
TGTGCCAGCAGCTTAGCGACTAATGCGGGTGAGCAGTTCTTC | CASSLATNAGEQFF | TRBJ2-1 | TRBV7-9 | NA | few
TGTGCCAGCAGACCCGTGGACTTTGATGGCTACACCTTC | CASRPVDFDGYTF | TRBJ1-2 | TRBV5-6 | NA | NA
TGTGCCAGTAGTATCGGGGCACATCAGCCCCAGCATTTT | CASSIGAHQPQHF | TRBJ1-5 | TRBV19 | NA | few